This is a list of T cell receptor beta chains from one sample in a study of beta chain features in type 1 diabetes. The protocol was immunoSEQ multiplex PCR, while the TCRdb copy is restricted to in-frame clones and leaves out a portion. There are 860,000 or so clones in the sample; about a sixth occur only once, and about 0.025% lies in the top ten. The specimen was naive CD4+ T cells from blood. Receptors originate from a woman in her late teens or twenties in good health. CDR3s leave out the opening cysteine and the closing phenylalanine or tryptophan. The size field is filled for only some rows; it gives once, few, many or a size class.

CDR3	size	V	J
ASRQGYNEQF	.	TRBV7-2	TRBJ2-1
ASSPIAGAYNEQF	.	TRBV7-6	TRBJ2-1
ASSEARSTQETQY	.	TRBV25-1	TRBJ2-5
ASSLVSLVGNPSYEQY	few	TRBV7-2	TRBJ2-7
ASSLTSGAYEQY	few	TRBV5-4	TRBJ2-7
ASSLSQGSSYEQY	.	TRBV7-9	TRBJ2-7
ASSLWASNEQF	.	TRBV27	TRBJ2-1
ASSLFGRELF	.	TRBV5-4	TRBJ2-2
ASSLGSSRTQY	few	TRBV7-9	TRBJ2-5
ASSRLAGDEQY	.	TRBV7-9	TRBJ2-7
ASSLMVGRWVTQY	.	TRBV5-1	TRBJ2-3
ASTPGGIQETQY	.	TRBV28	TRBJ2-5
ASRGGARGAYNEQF	.	TRBV27	TRBJ2-1
ASSAARGGANVLT	.	TRBV2	TRBJ2-6
ASSDGNRNTIY	few	TRBV28	TRBJ1-3
ASSYSSFYGYT	few	TRBV6-6	TRBJ1-2
SVDGTGSSYEQY	few	TRBV29-1	TRBJ2-7
ASSLDQETQY	.	TRBV11-3	TRBJ2-5
ASRDPGELF	once	TRBV6-6	TRBJ2-2
ASSLAGGRAFYNEQF	.	TRBV5-4	TRBJ2-1
ASIPATGGSNQPQH	.	TRBV28	TRBJ1-5
ASSHRPTSGRIREQF	few	TRBV7-2	TRBJ2-1
ASSLFLGAIYNEQF	.	TRBV7-2	TRBJ2-1
ASSYTNFLGDTQY	.	TRBV6-5	TRBJ2-3
ASSRKGHYGYT	.	TRBV7-2	TRBJ1-2
ASSQGARDQPQH	few	TRBV18	TRBJ1-5
ASSYSAGGYEQF	.	TRBV28	TRBJ2-1
ASSPRELEQY	.	TRBV18	.
ASSPRQENTEAF	.	TRBV5-1	TRBJ1-1
ASGKERTDSTDTQY	.	TRBV21-1	TRBJ2-3
ASSQYWGLSNSPLH	.	TRBV4-2	TRBJ1-6
ASSPLAGNQETQY	.	TRBV7-8	TRBJ2-5
SASWLDWEF	.	TRBV20-1	TRBJ2-1
ASSLDTGVLDTQY	.	TRBV5-1	TRBJ2-3
SVDWLGTGELF	.	TRBV29-1	TRBJ2-2
ASSHLSGRASTDTQY	once	TRBV5-4	TRBJ2-3
ASILSSGAGYEQY	.	TRBV10-2	TRBJ2-7
ASSRSRTTGTGGSNTEAF	few	TRBV5-1	TRBJ1-1
ASSPLVGGPGETQY	few	TRBV7-2	TRBJ2-5
ASSVPGTSQGELF	few	TRBV7-8	TRBJ2-2
ASQGRESLTEAF	.	TRBV2	TRBJ1-1
ASGAGARTDTQY	.	TRBV12-5	TRBJ2-3
ASSSPAKNIQY	.	TRBV5-1	TRBJ2-4
ATRQLGRGYEQY	.	TRBV15	.
ASSSGTTYEQY	few	TRBV19	TRBJ2-7
ASSPGALADEQF	few	TRBV18	TRBJ2-1
ASRGLTGTDTQY	.	TRBV5-1	TRBJ2-3
ASSLGRVGRLYNEQF	few	TRBV7-8	TRBJ2-1
ASGADRSYEQY	few	TRBV2	TRBJ2-7
ASSFSSGRGEQF	few	TRBV5-1	TRBJ2-1
ASNWGQGITGELF	few	TRBV2	TRBJ2-2
ASSLLKNTEAF	.	TRBV5-1	TRBJ1-1
ASSYSQGTYEQY	few	TRBV6-5	TRBJ2-7
ASSDRDRSRYEQY	.	TRBV28	TRBJ2-7
ASDSVNYGYT	.	TRBV28	TRBJ1-2